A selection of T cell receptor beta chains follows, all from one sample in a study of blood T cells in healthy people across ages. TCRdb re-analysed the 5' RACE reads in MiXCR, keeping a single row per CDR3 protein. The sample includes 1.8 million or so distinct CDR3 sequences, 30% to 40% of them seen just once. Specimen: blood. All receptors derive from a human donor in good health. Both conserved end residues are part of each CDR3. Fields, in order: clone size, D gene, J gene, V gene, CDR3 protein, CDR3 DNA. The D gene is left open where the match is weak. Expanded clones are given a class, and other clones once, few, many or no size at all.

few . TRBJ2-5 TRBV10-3 CAIRGHRQETQYF TGTGCCATCAGGGGACATCGCCAAGAGACCCAGTACTTC
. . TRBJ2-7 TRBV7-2 CASSLGTSFGNEQYF TGTGCCAGCAGCTTAGGGACGTCGTTTGGAAACGAGCAGTACTTC
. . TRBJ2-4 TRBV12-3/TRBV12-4 CASTKSTKNIQYF TGTGCCAGCACGAAGTCAACCAAAAACATTCAGTACTTC
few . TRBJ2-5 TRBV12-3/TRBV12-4 CASSPDGYQETQYF TGTGCCAGCAGTCCAGACGGATACCAAGAGACCCAGTACTTC
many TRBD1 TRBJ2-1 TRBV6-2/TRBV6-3 CASSWTGVGEQFF TGTGCCAGCAGTTGGACAGGGGTAGGGGAGCAGTTCTTC
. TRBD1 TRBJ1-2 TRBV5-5 CASSWDRGGEGYTF TGTGCCAGCAGCTGGGACAGGGGAGGGGAAGGCTACACCTTC
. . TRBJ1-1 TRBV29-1 CGAGDSRNTEAFF TGCGGCGCTGGCGACAGCAGAAACACTGAAGCTTTCTTT
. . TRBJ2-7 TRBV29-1 CGGRDLKYEQYF TGCGGCGGCCGGGATCTCAAGTACGAGCAGTACTTC
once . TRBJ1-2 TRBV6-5 CASSYKGANYGYTF TGTGCCAGCAGTTACAAGGGGGCTAACTATGGCTACACCTTC
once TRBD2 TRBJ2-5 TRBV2 CASSVGEGTGETQYF TGTGCCAGCAGTGTAGGGGAGGGAACTGGAGAGACCCAGTACTTC
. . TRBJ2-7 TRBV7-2 CASSLAPGEGYEQYF TGTGCCAGCAGCTTAGCACCAGGGGAAGGCTACGAGCAGTACTTC
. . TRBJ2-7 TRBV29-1 CSFGRDAYEQYF TGCAGCTTCGGGCGGGATGCCTACGAGCAGTACTTC
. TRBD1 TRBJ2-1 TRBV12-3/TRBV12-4 CASSTGVHNEQFF TGTGCCAGCAGTACAGGGGTTCACAATGAGCAGTTCTTC
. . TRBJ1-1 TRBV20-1 CSASVDDLSEAFF TGCAGTGCTAGCGTCGACGATTTGTCTGAAGCTTTCTTT
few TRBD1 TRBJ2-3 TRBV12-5 CASGLGQGRDTQYF TGTGCTAGTGGTTTAGGACAGGGACGAGATACGCAGTATTTT
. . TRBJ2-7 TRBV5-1 CASSPQGGSSTSYEQYF TGCGCCAGCAGCCCCCAGGGGGGGTCCTCGACCTCCTACGAGCAGTACTTC
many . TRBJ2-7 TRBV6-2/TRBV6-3 CASGLDSSYEQYF TGTGCCAGCGGCTTGGACAGTTCCTACGAGCAGTACTTC
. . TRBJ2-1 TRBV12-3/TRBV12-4 CASSLLAPSYNEQFF TGTGCCAGCAGCCTACTAGCCCCATCCTACAATGAGCAGTTCTTC
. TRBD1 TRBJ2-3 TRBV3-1 CASSQEYRGLPDTQYF TGTGCCAGCAGCCAAGAATACAGGGGGCTCCCGGATACGCAGTATTTT
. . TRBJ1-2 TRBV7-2 CASSLGDDFDGYTF TGTGCCAGCAGCTTAGGGGACGATTTTGATGGCTACACCTTC
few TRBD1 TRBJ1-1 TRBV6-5 CASSYRGGTGGTEAFF TGTGCCAGCAGTTACAGGGGCGGGACAGGGGGGACTGAAGCTTTCTTT
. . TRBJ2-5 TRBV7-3 CASSLTWGLQETQYF TGTGCCAGCAGCCTCACCTGGGGGTTACAAGAGACCCAGTACTTC
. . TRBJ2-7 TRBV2 CASRGDNSYEQYF TGTGCCAGCAGAGGGGACAACTCCTACGAGCAGTACTTC
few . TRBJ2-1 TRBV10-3 CAIRSGDISYNEQFF TGTGCCATCAGATCAGGGGATATATCCTACAATGAGCAGTTCTTC
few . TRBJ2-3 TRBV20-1 CSARAGASTDTQYF TGCAGTGCTAGAGCCGGCGCTAGCACAGATACGCAGTATTTT
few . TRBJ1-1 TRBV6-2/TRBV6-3 CASSDLFMNTEAFF TGTGCCAGCAGCGATCTCTTCATGAACACTGAAGCTTTCTTT
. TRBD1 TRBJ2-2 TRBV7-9 CASSLSRGSTGELFF TGTGCCAGCAGCTTATCCAGGGGGTCCACCGGGGAGCTGTTTTTT
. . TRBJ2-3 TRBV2 CASSATSSTDTQYF TGTGCCAGCAGCGCGACTTCTAGCACAGATACGCAGTATTTT
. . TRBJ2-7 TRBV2 CASGEQGFHEQYF TGTGCCAGCGGCGAACAGGGATTCCACGAGCAGTACTTC
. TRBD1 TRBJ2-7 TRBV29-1 CSVRHRRDSSSYEQYF TGCAGCGTTCGACACCGCCGGGACAGTAGCTCCTACGAGCAGTACTTC
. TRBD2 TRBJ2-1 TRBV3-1 CASGAGASYNEQFF TGTGCCAGCGGGGCGGGAGCCTCCTACAATGAGCAGTTCTTC
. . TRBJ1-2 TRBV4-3 CASSQGLGDLDGYTF TGCGCCAGCAGCCAAGGATTAGGGGACTTAGATGGCTACACCTTC
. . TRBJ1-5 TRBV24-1 CATSDHSSQPQHF TGTGCCACCAGTGACCATAGTTCTCAGCCCCAGCATTTT
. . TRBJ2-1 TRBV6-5 CASMLSRTENNEQFF TGTGCCAGCATGCTCAGTAGGACAGAGAACAATGAGCAGTTCTTC
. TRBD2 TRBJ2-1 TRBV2 CASSTGTSGGTNNEQFF TGTGCCAGCAGTACCGGGACTAGCGGGGGGACTAACAATGAGCAGTTCTTC
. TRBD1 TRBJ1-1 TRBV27 CASSLTWTGRLNTEAFF TGTGCCAGCAGTTTAACGTGGACAGGGCGATTGAACACTGAAGCTTTCTTT
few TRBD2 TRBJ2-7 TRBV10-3 CAISEMISGALRAYEQYF TGTGCCATCAGTGAGATGATTAGCGGGGCCCTCCGAGCCTACGAGCAGTACTTC
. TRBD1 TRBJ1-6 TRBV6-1 CALGQGNSPLHF TGTGCCTTGGGACAGGGGAATTCACCCCTCCACTTT
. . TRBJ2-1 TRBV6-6 CASSYVATLSSNEQFF TGTGCCAGCAGTTATGTGGCTACTCTAAGCAGCAATGAGCAGTTCTTC
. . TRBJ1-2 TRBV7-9 CASSLATVQGIGYGYTF TGTGCCAGCAGCTTAGCGACCGTTCAGGGGATAGGCTATGGCTACACCTTC
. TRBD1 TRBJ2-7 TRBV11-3 CAGSRDRGSYEQYF TGTGCCGGCAGCAGGGACAGGGGCTCCTACGAGCAGTACTTC
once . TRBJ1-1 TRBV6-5 CASSVAGDGGVAFF TGTGCCAGCAGCGTAGCCGGGGACGGAGGGGTAGCTTTCTTT
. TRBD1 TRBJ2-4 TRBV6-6 CASSYAGTGKNIQYF TGTGCCAGCAGTTACGCTGGGACAGGGAAAAACATTCAGTACTTC
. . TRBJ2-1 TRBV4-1 CASSQGTLLETQFF TGCGCCAGCAGCCAGGGCACCTTGTTGGAGACCCAGTTCTTC
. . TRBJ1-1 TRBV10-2 CASSGSGTEAFF TGCGCCAGCAGTGGCTCAGGGACTGAAGCTTTCTTT